This T cell receptor (beta chain) was captured in a study of T cell responses to AZD1222 COVID-19 vaccine. Libraries were prepared by immunoSEQ multiplex PCR; TCRdb keeps only in-frame clonotypes and omits some of them. The table includes about 130,000 clones, roughly 92% detected once. V trimming: 4 bases; J trimming: 4 bases; junction bases outside the gene matches: 7. Germline CDR1 reads SGDLS; CDR2 reads YYNGEE. The CDR3 has 15 residues. Sample: peripheral blood, taken 28 days after the second AZD1222 dose. J is TRBJ2-3 and V is TRBV9; TRBD1 matches 9 bases. This sequence originates from an adult who received the AZD1222 COVID-19 vaccine. The CDR3 DNA reads TGTGCCAGCAGCACCGGGACAGGGATATCAGATACGCAGTATTTT. Amino acids: CASSTGTGISDTQYF.